This T cell receptor (beta chain) was captured in a study of human T cells and chemical hapten exposure. Findings and caveats of the study: The immune response of these alopecia patients might not match healthy individuals'.

MiXCR was run by TCRdb on the RACE reads, yielding one entry per CDR3 protein. The table records around 57,000 distinct CDR3 sequences, 8% to 13% of them present only once. This clonotype was observed at least ten times. The antigen is not known. Looked up from germline, CDR1 is SGHRS and CDR2 is YFSETQ. CDR3 length: 14 amino acids. V lost 5 bases, J lost 6 bases, and 9 bases stayed unmatched. Noted time point: patch test 1, 2 weeks after DPC sensitization. Treatment described: therapeutic diphenylcyclopropenone sensitization with weekly scalp DPC. Unfractionated whole blood yielded total RNA. This receptor was obtained from a woman between 40 and 50 years old with alopecia areata. Some clones in this sample may be carry-over from other donors' samples. This chain joins TRBV5-1 and TRBJ1-2, with 8 bases lining up with TRBD1. The input for sequencing was whole blood, taken in connection with sensitization to the hapten diphenylcyclopropenone (DPC). The CDR3 sequence: CASSRRQGPDGYTF. DNA for the CDR3: TGCGCCAGCAGTCGTCGACAGGGGCCTGATGGCTACACCTTC.